The 20 T cell receptor beta chains below come from one sample, sequenced in a study of blood T cell repertoires in COVID-19. The assay was immunoSEQ multiplex PCR, and TCRdb's table has in-frame clones only and misses some. The sample gives a few hundred thousand clones, approximately 90% of which show up once; around 4% is in the top ten. The material sequenced was PBMCs or T cells enriched from blood (not recorded which). These receptors were obtained from a man aged 25-45 years who had recovered from COVID-19.

The CDR3 nucleotides are TGTGCCAGCAGTCCCCGGCGACCGAGGGATCAGCCCCAGCATTTT. Translation gives CASSPRRPRDQPQHF. J is TRBJ1-5 and V is TRBV27; the D is unclear. The CDR3 loop spans 15 amino acids. Germline V gene sequence: CDR1 MNHEY, CDR2 SMNVEV (reference sequence). The V end lost 5 bases, the J end lost 5 bases, and 16 bases lay between the germline ends.

This clone was counted a single time. The chain employs TRBV5-1 and TRBJ2-1, with 13 bases that match TRBD2. V trimming: 4 bases; J trimming: 8 bases; junction bases outside the gene matches: 9. CDR1 SGHRS and CDR2 YFSETQ come from the germline V gene. The CDR3 is 16 amino acids. In nucleotides, the CDR3 is TGCGCCAGCAGCATTATGGGACTAGCGGGAAAGGATGAGCAGTTCTTC. It codes for CASSIMGLAGKDEQFF.

The chain combines TRBV10-3 with TRBJ2-1; 11 bases are a match to TRBD2. The CDR3 consists of 16 residues. CDR1 and CDR2 (germline): ENHRY, SYGVKD. Germline trimming cut 6 bases from V and 4 bases from J; bases unmatched to any gene: 8. The CDR3 sequence: CAISSLAGGPYNEQFF. In nucleotides, the CDR3 is TGTGCCATCAGCTCCCTAGCGGGGGGACCATACAATGAGCAGTTCTTC.

The genes are TRBV6-6 and TRBJ2-7, with no clear D. From germline, CDR1 is MNHNY and CDR2 SVGAGI (reference sequence). The CDR3 contains 13 residues. V lost 4 bases to trimming and J lost 3 bases, with 10 bases between them. CDR3 amino acids: CASSWANLYEQYF. CDR3 in DNA: TGTGCCAGCAGTTGGGCGAACCTCTACGAGCAGTACTTC.

This chain links TRBV4-1 with TRBJ1-6; possibly TRBD1 for D (5 bases). Trimming took 1 base from V and 7 from J, leaving 11 bases between them. Germline assignment: CDR1 MGHRA and CDR2 YSYEKL. This CDR3 spans 15 amino acids. CDR3 region: CASSQAGGENSPLHF. Here the CDR3 DNA reads TGCGCCAGCAGCCAAGCTGGAGGGGAGAATTCACCCCTCCACTTT.

This clone has more than one count but fewer than ten. The gene calls are TRBV4-2 and TRBJ2-7, with 11 bases matching TRBD2. CDR3 length: 17 amino acids. V shed 1 base and J 2 bases; nucleotides not matched to a gene: 7. Germline lookup yields CDR1 LGHNA and CDR2 YNFKEQ. The CDR3 sequence is CASSQGRLAGGTYEQYF. The CDR3 nucleotides read TGTGCCAGCAGCCAAGGACGGCTAGCGGGGGGTACCTACGAGCAGTACTTC.

The chain recombines TRBV15 with TRBJ1-3; D call uncertain. V dropped 0 bases and J dropped 0 bases, with 9 bases sitting between them. This CDR3 spans 16 amino acids. Germline V gene lookup returns CDR1 LNHNV and CDR2 YYDKDF (reference sequence). The CDR3 DNA reads as TGTGCCACCAGCAGAGATGTCGAGGGCTCTGGAAACACCATATATTTT. Amino acid sequence: CATSRDVEGSGNTIYF.

The chain is built from TRBV11-3 and TRBJ2-1; 9 bases are a match to TRBD2. This CDR3 has 15 amino acids. Germline V gene lookup returns CDR1 SGHNT and CDR2 YENEEA. V was pared by 8 bases and J by 6 bases, with 11 bases of the junction left unmatched. The CDR3 bases are TGTGCCAGCCGAACCGGGACTAGCAGTCGCAATGAGCAGTTCTTC. This translates into CASRTGTSSRNEQFF.

J is TRBJ1-4 and V is TRBV6-5; TRBD1 aligns across 8 bases. Trimming cost V 6 bases and J 7 bases; bases outside gene matches: 10. The CDR3 consists of 15 residues. Germline CDR1 and CDR2: MNHEY and SVGAGI. The chain's CDR3 is CASRRQGRGGEKLFF. The CDR3 region has the DNA TGTGCCAGCAGACGACAGGGGAGGGGGGGTGAAAAACTGTTTTTT.

This sequence joins TRBV30 and TRBJ2-2; maybe TRBD2 (5 bases). The CDR3 contains 13 residues. Trimming left V 3 bases short and J 7 bases short, with 12 bases between. Germline-derived CDR1 and CDR2 are GTSNPN and SVGIG (reference sequence). The CDR3 DNA follows: TGTGCCTGGAGGGCAGAGGGTATCGGGGAGCTGTTTTTT. This gives the protein CAWRAEGIGELFF.

V and J are TRBV6-1 and TRBJ1-2; TRBD1 matches at 9 bases. This CDR3 comprises 13 residues. Germline loops: CDR1 MNHNS, CDR2 SASEGT. The V gene end was trimmed by 1 base and the J gene end by 7 bases; junction bases not matched to a gene: 1. CDR3 protein: CASSEEQGAGYTF. DNA for the CDR3: TGTGCCAGCAGTGAAGAACAGGGGGCTGGCTACACCTTC.

Here the CDR3 reads CASSLAESYEQYF. In DNA, the CDR3 is TGTGCCAGCAGCTTGGCCGAGTCCTACGAGCAGTACTTC. The chain carries TRBV5-5 and TRBJ2-7; D gene uncertain. Between the trimmed V and J ends, which lost 0 bases and 1 base, there was a span of 5 bases. The CDR3 loop spans 13 amino acids. Per the germline V gene, CDR1 is SGHKS and CDR2 is YYEKEE (reference sequence).

This clone has a handful of counts. This rearrangement joins TRBV2 to TRBJ2-7, with D unclear. Looked up from germline, CDR1 is SNHLY and CDR2 is FYNNEI. V lost 6 bases, J lost 2 bases, and 14 bases lay in between. This CDR3 is 14 amino acids long. The CDR3 sequence is CASSGSATTYEQYF. CDR3 DNA: TGTGCCAGCAGCGGCTCCGCGACAACCTACGAGCAGTACTTC.

The CDR3 DNA is TGTGCCACCAGTGAGGGGACTGAGGATACGCAGTATTTT. This gives the protein CATSEGTEDTQYF. This chain connects TRBV24-1 to TRBJ2-3; weak D call: TRBD2 (6 bases). This CDR3 is built from 13 residues. Trimming removed 4 bases at V and 6 bases at J, with 10 bases between. CDR1 and CDR2 (germline): KGHDR, SFDVKD.

The J gene is TRBJ2-7, the V gene TRBV19, with 8 positions matching TRBD1. The CDR3 consists of 15 residues. V lost 6 bases to trimming and J lost 2 bases; unmatched junction nucleotides: 9. From germline, CDR1 is LNHDA and CDR2 SQIVND (reference sequence). Here the CDR3 reads CASRQSQGAAYEQYF. The CDR3 region has the DNA TGTGCCAGTAGACAAAGTCAGGGGGCAGCCTACGAGCAGTACTTC.

As DNA, the CDR3 is TGTGCCAGCAGCTCGACTAGCGGGCGGGGGAATGAGCAGTTCTTC. Protein: CASSSTSGRGNEQFF. The V gene is TRBV11-2, the J gene TRBJ2-1, with 10 bases lining up with TRBD2. The CDR3 has 15 amino acids. In germline, CDR1 is SGHAT, CDR2 FQNNGV. The junction had 7 bases not matched to a gene; V was cut back by 4 bases and J by 7 bases.

The chain employs TRBV10-1 and TRBJ2-1; 11 nucleotides agree with TRBD2. The J segment lost 10 bases and the V segment lost 3 bases, leaving 5 bases of the junction unmatched. CDR3 length: 14 residues. Germline CDR1 is WNHNN and CDR2 is SYGVQD (reference sequence). CDR3 bases: TGCGCCAGCAGTGATCTCAGACTAGCGGGGGAGCAGTTCTTC. Its translation: CASSDLRLAGEQFF.

This chain joins TRBV11-3 and TRBJ2-1, with D uncertain. The length of the CDR3 is 14 residues. V gave up 2 bases and J gave up 9 bases, with 14 bases separating them. The V gene's germline CDR1 is SGHNT and CDR2 YENEEA. This CDR3 is CASSLNNLGFEQFF. The CDR3 nucleotides read TGTGCCAGCAGCTTAAATAATCTCGGTTTTGAGCAGTTCTTC.

The V call is TRBV5-4, the J call TRBJ2-1; 7 positions match TRBD2. Germline CDR1 reads SGHNT; CDR2 reads YYREEE (reference sequence). The length of the CDR3 is 18 residues. The trim removed 4 bases at V and 0 bases at J, leaving 13 bases unmatched. The CDR3 nucleotides are TGTGCCAGCAGCCCTTCTGGGACTACTAAAAACTCCTACAATGAGCAGTTCTTC. This gives the protein CASSPSGTTKNSYNEQFF. The variable domain in full, completed from reference TRBV5-4 and TRBJ2-1, reads ETGVTQSPTHLIKTRGQQVTLRCSSQSGHNTVSWYQQALGQGPQFIFQYYREEENGRGNFPPRFSGLQFPNYSSELNVNALELDDSALYLCASSPSGTTKNSYNEQFFGPGTRLTVL.

The chain recombines TRBV27 with TRBJ1-5; 9 bases align to TRBD1. J gave up 7 bases and V 6 bases, and 13 bases lay outside the gene matches. This CDR3 has 16 residues. Per germline, CDR1 MNHEY and CDR2 SMNVEV (reference sequence). DNA of the CDR3: TGTGCCAGCAGCCCGATACAGGGGGCTCGGGGACAGCCCCAGCATTTT. It translates to CASSPIQGARGQPQHF.